Below, 10 T cell receptor beta chains from the same sample are listed, as sequenced in a study of early T cells in non-severe SARS-CoV-2 infection (dated by TCRdb to 2020 to 2023). The protocol used for the library was 5' RACE. The run used a NextSeq 500. In-frame beta chains were kept once TCRdb had trimmed the public reads at Q25 with fastp and called clones with MiXCR. Identical CDR3 protein sequences are pooled into one entry, listed with their most common genes and DNA. The sample yields approximately 90,000 distinct CDR3 sequences; roughly 12% were counted once. 4.4% of the sample is held by the ten biggest clonotypes. Sequencing used whole blood, obtained at baseline. Every receptor here comes from an adult who was a healthcare worker with PCR-confirmed SARS-CoV-2 infection or an uninfected control (not recorded which).

This clonotype showed up just a few times. Here the CDR3 DNA reads TGTGCCAGCAGTGAAACAGCGGGGGCCTACAATGAGCAGTTCTTC. This translates into CASSETAGAYNEQFF. V usage is TRBV6-1 and J usage is TRBJ2-1, with 8 positions matching TRBD2. Losses at the gene ends were 2 bases for V and 2 bases for J; bases not matched to a gene: 2. This CDR3 contains 15 residues. Germline V gives CDR1 MNHNS, CDR2 SASEGT.

The chain has TRBV24-1 and TRBJ2-5; 7 bases match TRBD2. The CDR3 spans 15 residues. After removal of 6 bases from V and 5 bases from J, the junction contained 11 bases not matched to a gene. Germline loops: CDR1 KGHDR, CDR2 SFDVKD. In nucleotides, the CDR3 is TGTGCCACCAGTAAGGGCAAGGGCGGGAGTGAGACCCAGTACTTC. It is translated as CATSKGKGGSETQYF.

This clonotype was detected only a few times. J is TRBJ2-3 and V is TRBV2; possibly TRBD2 for D (6 bases). CDR3 length: 14 amino acids. In germline, CDR1 is SNHLY, CDR2 FYNNEI. Trimming took 7 bases from V and 6 from J, leaving 17 bases between them. DNA of the CDR3: TGTGCCAGCAACCCGGGACTTGGTCGGGATACGCAGTATTTT. This codes for CASNPGLGRDTQYF.

This clonotype has more than one count but fewer than ten. This chain connects TRBV4-1 to TRBJ2-3; possibly TRBD2 for D (6 bases). Looked up from germline, CDR1 is MGHRA and CDR2 is YSYEKL. The length of the CDR3 is 17 residues. Trimming removed 2 bases from V and 2 bases from J, with 17 bases in between. The CDR3 DNA follows: TGCGCCAGCAGCCAATCCCCGTCCGGGACTTACACAGATACGCAGTATTTT. This sequence encodes CASSQSPSGTYTDTQYF.

The chain recombines TRBV11-2 with TRBJ1-1, with unresolved D. The CDR3 runs to 13 residues. V was pared by 4 bases and J by 5 bases, with 11 bases between. Germline V gives CDR1 SGHAT, CDR2 FQNNGV. In DNA form, the CDR3 reads TGTGCCAGCAGCTCAGGACCGGGGACTGAAGCTTTCTTT. This translates into CASSSGPGTEAFF.

The gene calls are TRBV5-1 and TRBJ1-1; D may be TRBD1 (5 bases). The ends were cut back, 5 bases at V and 0 bases at J, with 14 bases in the middle. The CDR3 is 15 residues long. Germline V gene lookup returns CDR1 SGHRS and CDR2 YFSETQ. The CDR3, as DNA: TGCGCCAGCAGTCCCATGGGGGAATTGAACACTGAAGCTTTCTTT. Its protein product is CASSPMGELNTEAFF.

In this sample, this clonotype turned up many times. The V call is TRBV25-1, the J call TRBJ2-7; perhaps TRBD2 as D (6 bases). CDR1 is MGHDK, CDR2 SYGVNS, per germline. Trimming stripped 0 bases from V and 4 bases from J, with 13 bases between. This CDR3 has 15 amino acids. The CDR3 coding sequence is TGTGCCAGCAGTGAATACCGGGGGTCCGCTTACGAGCAGTACTTC. Translation gives CASSEYRGSAYEQYF.

This clonotype was detected a few times. The CDR3 nucleotides are TGTGCCAGCAGTTCCGGGACAGGGAAGGGACTAGCGCTAAGCACAGATACGCAGTATTTT. Its protein is CASSSGTGKGLALSTDTQYF. The J gene is TRBJ2-3, the V gene TRBV12-3 or TRBV12-4, with D perhaps TRBD2 (10 bases). The V end was cut by 4 bases, the J end by 0 bases, with 26 bases between. The CDR3 sequence is 20 residues long.

At least ten counts were recorded for this clonotype. V usage is TRBV4-1 and J usage is TRBJ1-2; 8 nucleotides line up with TRBD1. Per germline, CDR1 MGHRA and CDR2 YSYEKL. The V gene end was trimmed by 0 bases and the J gene end by 4 bases; junction bases not matched to a gene: 4. CDR3 length: 15 residues. The CDR3 DNA sequence: TGCGCCAGCAGCCAAGAGCGGACAGGGCCCTATGGCTACACCTTC. This gives the protein CASSQERTGPYGYTF.

This clonotype was seen only a few times. The rearrangement joins TRBV20-1 to TRBJ1-1; D not resolved. With 0 bases removed from V and 5 bases from J, the gap between germline ends came to 4 bases. CDR3 length: 11 residues. Per the germline V gene, CDR1 is DFQATT and CDR2 is SNEGSKA (reference sequence). The CDR3 nucleotides are TGCAGTGCTAGAGATGGAACTGAAGCTTTCTTT. It specifies CSARDGTEAFF.